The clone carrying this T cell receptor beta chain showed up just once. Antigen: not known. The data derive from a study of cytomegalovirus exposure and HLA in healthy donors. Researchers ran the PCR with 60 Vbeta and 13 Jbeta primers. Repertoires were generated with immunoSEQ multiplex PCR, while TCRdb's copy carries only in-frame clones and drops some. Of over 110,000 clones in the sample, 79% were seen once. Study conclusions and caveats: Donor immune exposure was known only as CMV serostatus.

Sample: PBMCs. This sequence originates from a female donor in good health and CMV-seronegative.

CDR3 nucleotides: TGTGCCAGCAGCGTAGGCAGGGCGGGAAACACCATATATTTT. Its protein product is CASSVGRAGNTIYF. The rearrangement links TRBV9 to TRBJ1-3; D is possibly TRBD1 (5 bases). Germline V gene data show CDR1 as SGDLS and CDR2 as YYNGEE. This CDR3 spans 14 amino acids. The germline V and J ends were trimmed by 0 bases and 4 bases, with 8 bases remaining between them.